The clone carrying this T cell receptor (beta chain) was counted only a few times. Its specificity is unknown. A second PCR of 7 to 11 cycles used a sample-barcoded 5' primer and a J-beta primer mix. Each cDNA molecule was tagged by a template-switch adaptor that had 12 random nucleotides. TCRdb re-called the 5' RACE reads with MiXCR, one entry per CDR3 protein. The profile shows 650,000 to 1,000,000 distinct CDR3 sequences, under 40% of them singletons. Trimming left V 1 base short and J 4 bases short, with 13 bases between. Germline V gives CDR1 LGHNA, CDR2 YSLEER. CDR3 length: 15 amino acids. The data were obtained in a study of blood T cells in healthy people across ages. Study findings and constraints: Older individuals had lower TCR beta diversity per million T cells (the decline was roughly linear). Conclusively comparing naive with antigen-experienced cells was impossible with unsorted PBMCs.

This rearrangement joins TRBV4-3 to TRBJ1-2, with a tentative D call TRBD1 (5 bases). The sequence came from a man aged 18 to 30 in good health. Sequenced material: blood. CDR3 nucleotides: TGCGCCAGCAGCCAAGCTCCAGGGAGCAGCTATGGCTACACCTTC. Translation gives CASSQAPGSSYGYTF.